These 11 T cell receptor beta chains were all obtained from the same sample, sequenced in a study of technical replicates of blood from a few donors. Clones were read by immunoSEQ multiplex PCR, and TCRdb kept only the in-frame ones, dropping some. The sample includes about 75,000 clones, around 97% of them seen just once. Sequenced: T cells isolated from PBMCs. Receptor source: a human donor in good health.

The rearrangement joins TRBV5-1 to TRBJ1-6; 7 bases agree with TRBD1. Germline lookup yields CDR1 SGHRS and CDR2 YFSETQ. V lost 2 bases to trimming and J lost 7 bases; unmatched junction nucleotides: 6. The CDR3 sequence is 15 residues long. CDR3: CASSFAGGMNSPLHF. In DNA form, the CDR3 reads TGCGCCAGCAGCTTCGCAGGGGGAATGAATTCACCCCTCCACTTT.

The rearrangement uses TRBV28 and TRBJ2-3, with D perhaps TRBD2 (5 bases). Germline loops: CDR1 MDHEN, CDR2 SYDVKM. The CDR3 covers 19 residues. V lost 4 bases and J lost 0, with 23 bases in between. In DNA, the CDR3 is TGTGCCAGCAGTTCTTATCGGAAACGGACTGTCGTAAGCACAGATACGCAGTATTTT. Translated: CASSSYRKRTVVSTDTQYF.

V gene TRBV5-1 combines with J gene TRBJ2-7, with TRBD2 matching 8 bases. The CDR3 covers 15 residues. V gave up 4 bases and J gave up 3 bases; unmatched junction bases: 9. Germline V gives CDR1 SGHRS, CDR2 YFSETQ. The CDR3: CASSVTGGGYYEQYF. DNA of the CDR3: TGCGCCAGCAGCGTCACGGGGGGGGGATACTACGAGCAGTACTTC.

This clone was detected only once. CDR3 DNA: TGTGCCAGCAGCTTAAGGGGGGGCCTCGAGACCCAGTACTTC. It yields the protein CASSLRGGLETQYF. V is TRBV7-8 and J is TRBJ2-5, with a tentative D call TRBD2 (7 bases). The CDR3 contains 14 residues. Trimming removed 2 bases at V and 5 bases at J, with 12 bases between. From germline, CDR1 is SGHVS and CDR2 FQNEAQ.

This chain joins TRBV4-1 and TRBJ2-7; 9 bases map to TRBD1. The germline V gene encodes CDR1 MGHRA and CDR2 YSYEKL. The CDR3 runs to 17 residues. The V gene end was trimmed by 0 bases and the J gene end by 2 bases; junction bases not matched to a gene: 8. The CDR3 is CASSQDPGQGNPYEQYF. The CDR3, as DNA: TGCGCCAGCAGCCAAGATCCCGGACAGGGGAATCCCTACGAGCAGTACTTC.

The chain combines TRBV11-1 with TRBJ2-7, with D unresolved. Trimming left V 3 bases short and J 0 bases short, with 18 bases between. Germline V gene data show CDR1 as SGHAT and CDR2 as FQDESV (reference sequence). There are 17 residues in the CDR3. The CDR3 protein is CASSFNLNSLSSYEQYF. The DNA for the CDR3 is TGTGCCAGCAGCTTTAATCTAAACAGCCTAAGCTCCTACGAGCAGTACTTC.

The V call is TRBV29-1, the J call TRBJ2-3; TRBD2 matches at 12 bases. V lost 6 bases, J lost 5 bases, and 12 bases stayed unmatched. Germline-derived CDR1 and CDR2 are SQVTM and ANQGSEA. The CDR3 loop spans 16 amino acids. The CDR3 loop reads CSVPGGTSGLIDTQYF. The DNA of the CDR3 is TGCAGCGTCCCGGGAGGGACTAGCGGGCTTATAGATACGCAGTATTTT.

The genes are TRBV6-1 and TRBJ1-1; TRBD1 matches at 7 bases. Germline assignment: CDR1 MNHNS and CDR2 SASEGT. There are 14 residues in the CDR3. Trimming at V came to 0 bases and at J to 11 bases, leaving 9 bases not matched to a gene. CDR3: CASSEASGQVRAFF. The CDR3, as DNA: TGTGCCAGCAGTGAAGCGTCAGGACAGGTGAGGGCTTTCTTT.

This chain uses TRBV9 with TRBJ2-7; D uncertain. Germline assignment: CDR1 SGDLS and CDR2 YYNGEE. The CDR3 is 14 amino acids. V gave up 1 base and J gave up 2 bases, with 10 bases separating them. Here the CDR3 reads CASSVLATTYEQYF. In nucleotides, the CDR3 is TGTGCCAGCAGCGTACTCGCTACCACCTACGAGCAGTACTTC.

The rearrangement uses TRBV2 and TRBJ2-3, with D perhaps matching TRBD2 (6 bases). This CDR3 has 16 amino acids. The V end was cut by 3 bases, the J end by 1 base, with 14 bases between. The germline CDR1 and CDR2 sequences are SNHLY and FYNNEI. CDR3 nucleotide sequence: TGTGCCAGCAGTGACCCGGAGGGAGAACGCACAGATACGCAGTATTTT. Its protein product is CASSDPEGERTDTQYF.

The chain carries TRBV14 and TRBJ2-5, with 12 bases aligning to TRBD1. The DNA end lines up better with TRBJ2-7; the J call may be wrong. This CDR3 region has 15 residues. CDR1 and CDR2 (germline): SGHDN, FVKESK. The CDR3: CASSLGQGAFYEQYF. In nucleotides, the CDR3 is TGTGCCAGCAGCCTGGGACAGGGGGCTTTCTACGAGCAGTACTTC.